Included here is one TCR beta chain sequence, with context. Antigen specificity is unknown. Based on CD45RO/CCR7/CD25/CD127/CD95/CD27, CD4+ regulatory, stem cell-like memory, naive and central memory cells were sorted. This sample is part of a study of beta chain features in type 1 diabetes. Study conclusions and caveats: A moderate, significant TCRB CDR3 shortening appeared in type 1 diabetes across four CD4+ subsets. The study left unresolved whether HLA type influences TCRB rearrangement.

The CDR3 spans 13 residues. Trimming cost V 6 bases and J 4 bases; bases outside gene matches: 4. The V gene's germline CDR1 is SQVTM and CDR2 ANQGSEA. The sequenced template was cDNA made from the entire isolated RNA. There were several million reads on average in the naive, central memory and regulatory T cell samples. Repertoires were generated with immunoSEQ multiplex PCR, while TCRdb's copy carries only in-frame clones and drops some. The sample shows around 150,000 clones, roughly 60% of them seen only once. The sequencing sample was made of naive CD4+ T cells from blood. J is TRBJ1-5 and V is TRBV29-1, with TRBD1 matching over 9 bases. The source of this sequence is a man aged 30-40 years with type 1 diabetes. The CDR3 DNA reads TGCAGCGTCGAGACAGGGGGGAATCAGCCCCAGCATTTT. The encoded protein is CSVETGGNQPQHF.